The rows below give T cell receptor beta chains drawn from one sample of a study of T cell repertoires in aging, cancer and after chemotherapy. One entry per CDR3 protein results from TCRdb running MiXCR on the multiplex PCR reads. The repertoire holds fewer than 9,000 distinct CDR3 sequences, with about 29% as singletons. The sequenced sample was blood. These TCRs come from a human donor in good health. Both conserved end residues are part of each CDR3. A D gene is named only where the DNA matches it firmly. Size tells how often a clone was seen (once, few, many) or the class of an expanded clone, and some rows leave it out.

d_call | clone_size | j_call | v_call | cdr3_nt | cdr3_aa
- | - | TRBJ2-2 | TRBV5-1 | TGCGCCAGCAGTATACAGGCCGGGGAGCTGTTTTTT | CASSIQAGELFF
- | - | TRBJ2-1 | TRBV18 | TGTGCCAGCTCACCAGGGGGCTATAACTCCTACAATGAGCAGTTCTTC | CASSPGGYNSYNEQFF
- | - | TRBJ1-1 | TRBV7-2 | TGTGCCAGCAGCTTAGAAGGACTCCCAGCTTTCTTT | CASSLEGLPAFF
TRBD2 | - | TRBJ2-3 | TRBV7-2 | TGTGCCAGCAGCGCTTGGACTAGCGGGGGGGGACAACTCGGGAGCACAGATACGCAGTATTTT | CASSAWTSGGGQLGSTDTQYF
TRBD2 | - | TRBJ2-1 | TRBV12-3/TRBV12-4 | TGTACCAGCAGTACCTCTAGCGGGGGGGCTATCTACAATGAGCAGTTCTTC | CTSSTSSGGAIYNEQFF
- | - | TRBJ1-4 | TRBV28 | TGTGCCAGCAGTACACAGGGTTCATCGAGGGAAAAACTGTTTTTT | CASSTQGSSREKLFF
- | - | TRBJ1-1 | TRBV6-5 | TGTGCCAGCAGTTACTCTACAGGAGCTAACACTGAAGCTTTCTTT | CASSYSTGANTEAFF
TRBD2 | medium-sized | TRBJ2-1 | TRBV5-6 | TGTGCCAGCAGCATCCGACTAGCGGGGGGGTCCTACAATGAGCAGTTCTTC | CASSIRLAGGSYNEQFF
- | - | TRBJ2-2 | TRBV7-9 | TGTGCCAGCAGCTTAGGGTCCGGGGAGCTGTTTTTT | CASSLGSGELFF
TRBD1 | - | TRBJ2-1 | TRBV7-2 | TGTGCCAGCAGCTTGAGGGCAGGGGGTGACTATGAGCAGTTCTTC | CASSLRAGGDYEQFF
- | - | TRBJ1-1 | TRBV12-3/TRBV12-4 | TGTGCCAGCAGTTTAGTATCGGGGGACACTGAAGCTTTCTTT | CASSLVSGDTEAFF
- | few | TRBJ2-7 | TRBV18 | TGTGCCAGCTCACGGGACCGATCGGACCACGAGCAGTACTTC | CASSRDRSDHEQYF
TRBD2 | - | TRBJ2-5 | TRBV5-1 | TGCGCCAGCAGCCCGGACGGGACTACCAGGGAGACCCAGTACTTC | CASSPDGTTRETQYF
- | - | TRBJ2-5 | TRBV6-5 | TGTGCCAGCAGTTACTCGATTGAAGAGACCCAGTACTTC | CASSYSIEETQYF
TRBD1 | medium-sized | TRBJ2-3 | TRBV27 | TGTGCCAGCAGTTTTACAGGGGCCACAGATACGCAGTATTTT | CASSFTGATDTQYF
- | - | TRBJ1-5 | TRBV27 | TGTGCCAGCAGGCGTGACGCGGGAGGGGAGCCCCAGCATTTT | CASRRDAGGEPQHF
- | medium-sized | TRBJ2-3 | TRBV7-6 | TGTGCCAGCAGCCCTGAGGAGCGGAGTACGCAGTATTTT | CASSPEERSTQYF
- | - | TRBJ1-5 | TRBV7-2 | TGTGCCAGCAGCTTAACGTCCCATCAGCCCCAGCATTTT | CASSLTSHQPQHF
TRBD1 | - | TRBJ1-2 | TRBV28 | TGTGCCAGCAACCAAATCCGAGGACAGGGGAGAAACTATGGCTACACCTTC | CASNQIRGQGRNYGYTF
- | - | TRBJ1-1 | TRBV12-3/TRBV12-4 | TGTGCCAGCAGGGTCTTGAACACTGAAGCTTTCTTT | CASRVLNTEAFF
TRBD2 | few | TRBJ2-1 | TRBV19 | TGTGCCAGTAGTCTGACTAGCGGGGACTCCCGCAATGAGCAGTTCTTC | CASSLTSGDSRNEQFF
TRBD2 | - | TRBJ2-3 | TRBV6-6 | TGTGCCAGCAGTCTAGCGGGGGGGCCGAGCACAGATACGCAGTATTTT | CASSLAGGPSTDTQYF
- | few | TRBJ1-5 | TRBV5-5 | TGTGCCAGCAGCAGGACCCCGGGGGACGATCAGCCCCAGCATTTT | CASSRTPGDDQPQHF
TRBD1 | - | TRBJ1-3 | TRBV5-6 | TGTGCCAGCAGCTTCGACAGGGGTGCCCTCTGGGGAAACACCATATATTTT | CASSFDRGALWGNTIYF
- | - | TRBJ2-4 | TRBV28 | TGTGCCAGCAGTTTTAGGGGGATAAGGAACATTCAGTACTTC | CASSFRGIRNIQYF
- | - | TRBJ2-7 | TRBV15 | TGTGCCACCAGCAGCGGATCAGGTTCCTACGAGCAGTACTTC | CATSSGSGSYEQYF
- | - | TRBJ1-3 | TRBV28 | TGTGCCAGCAGTGGGATCTACTCTGGAAACACCATATATTTT | CASSGIYSGNTIYF
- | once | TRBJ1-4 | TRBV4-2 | TGCGCCAGCAACCAAGTTTGTTGCGAGGGTGCTAATGAAAAACTGTTTTTT | CASNQVCCEGANEKLFF
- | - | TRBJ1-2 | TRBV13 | TGTGCCAGCACCCGCCCGGCCGACTATGGCTACACCTTC | CASTRPADYGYTF
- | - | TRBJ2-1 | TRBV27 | TGTGCCAGCAGTTTTGACTTCGGCAGGGGAGGTAATGAGCAGTTCTTC | CASSFDFGRGGNEQFF
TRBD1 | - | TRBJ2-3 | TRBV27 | TGTGCCAGCAGTAGGGACAGGGACCGTGTCACAGATACGCAGTATTTT | CASSRDRDRVTDTQYF
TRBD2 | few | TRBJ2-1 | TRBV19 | TGTGCCAGTAGTCGGGACTACCAGGATGAGCAGTTCTTC | CASSRDYQDEQFF
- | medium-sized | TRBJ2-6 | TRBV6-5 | TGTGCCAGCAGTTACAGGGACGGAGGGTCTGGGGCCAACGTCCTGACTTTC | CASSYRDGGSGANVLTF
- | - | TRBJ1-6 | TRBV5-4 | TGTGCCAGCAGCTCCTGGGGTTATTTGGCGCCAATCGATAATTCACCCCTCCACTTT | CASSSWGYLAPIDNSPLHF
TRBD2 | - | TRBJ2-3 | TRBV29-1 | TGCAGCGTTGAAGACCCCCTAGCGGGGGTCACAGATACGCAGTATTTT | CSVEDPLAGVTDTQYF
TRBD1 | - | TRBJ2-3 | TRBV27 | TGTGCCAGCGGTCAAGACAGGGGATTAGATACGCAGTATTTT | CASGQDRGLDTQYF
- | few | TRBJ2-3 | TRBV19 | TGTGCCAGTTCTTGGCGGGTTGAGGAAGATACGCAGTATTTT | CASSWRVEEDTQYF
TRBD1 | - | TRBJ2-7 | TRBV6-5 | TGTGCCAGCAGCGGGACAGGTTATTTCACGGTCTACGAGCAGTACTTC | CASSGTGYFTVYEQYF
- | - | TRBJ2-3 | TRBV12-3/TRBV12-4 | TGTGCCAGCAGACCGGGGGCTAGCACAGATACGCAGTATTTT | CASRPGASTDTQYF
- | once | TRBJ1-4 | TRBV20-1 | TGCAGTGCAGAAGAGGGTGTCATGAAAGAAAAACTGTTTTTT | CSAEEGVMKEKLFF
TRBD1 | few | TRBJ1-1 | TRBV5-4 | TGTGCCAGCAGCCTAAAAAAGGGACAGGTCGGCGAGGCTTTCTTT | CASSLKKGQVGEAFF
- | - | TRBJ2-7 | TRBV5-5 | TGTGCCAGCAGCAAAGCGGAGGCGGCTCCCTACGAGCAGTACTTC | CASSKAEAAPYEQYF
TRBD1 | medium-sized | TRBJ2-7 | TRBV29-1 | TGCAGCGTTGAGTTCCAAAGGGGGCCTAGCTCCTACGAGCAGTACTTC | CSVEFQRGPSSYEQYF
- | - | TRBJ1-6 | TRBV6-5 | TGTGCCAGCAGTTACGATGTAGGCTCCTATAATTCACCCCTCCACTTT | CASSYDVGSYNSPLHF
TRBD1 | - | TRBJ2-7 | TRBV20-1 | TGCAGTGCTAGCCGGGACAGGGAACCCGAGCAGTACTTC | CSASRDREPEQYF
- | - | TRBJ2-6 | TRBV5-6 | TGTGCCAGCAGCCAAGACACAGGGTCTGGGGCCAACGTCCTGACTTTC | CASSQDTGSGANVLTF
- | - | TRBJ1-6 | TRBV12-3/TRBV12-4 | TGTGCCAGCAGTTCCCGGAGGGGACGGCATAATTCACCCCTCCACTTT | CASSSRRGRHNSPLHF
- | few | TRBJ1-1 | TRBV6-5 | TGTGCCAGTTCCCTGGACAGGAACACTGAAGCTTTCTTT | CASSLDRNTEAFF
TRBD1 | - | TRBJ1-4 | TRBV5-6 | TGTGCCAGCAGCCCCCTCTCGGGACAGGGGGGTGAAAAACTGTTTTTT | CASSPLSGQGGEKLFF
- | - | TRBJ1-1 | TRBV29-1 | TGCAGCGCTGGGGGTGGGACTGAAGCTTTCTTT | CSAGGGTEAFF
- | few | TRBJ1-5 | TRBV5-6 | TGTGCCAGCAGCACAGACGGGCGCAATCAGCCCCAGCATTTT | CASSTDGRNQPQHF
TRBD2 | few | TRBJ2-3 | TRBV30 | TGTGCCTGGGGGGGTGTGACGGGGGGGACCCTATCGAGGGGGACGCAGTATTTT | CAWGGVTGGTLSRGTQYF
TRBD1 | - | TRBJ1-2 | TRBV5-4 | TGTGCCAGCAGACCACAGGGGGCTGATGGCTACACCTTC | CASRPQGADGYTF
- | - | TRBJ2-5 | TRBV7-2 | TGTGCCAGCAGCCACGATTACCCGACTGACCAAGAGACCCAGTACTTC | CASSHDYPTDQETQYF
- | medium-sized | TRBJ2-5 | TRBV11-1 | TGTGCCAGCCAGGGGTCTCCGGACAGCCAAGAGACCCAGTACTTC | CASQGSPDSQETQYF
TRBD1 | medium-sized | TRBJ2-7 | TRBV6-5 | TGTGCCAGCAGCCCCGGACAGGGAAGCCCCTACGAGCAGTACTTC | CASSPGQGSPYEQYF
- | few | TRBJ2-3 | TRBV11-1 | TGTGCCAGCAGCTTGCTCTCGGGAAGCTTCACAGATACGCAGTATTTT | CASSLLSGSFTDTQYF
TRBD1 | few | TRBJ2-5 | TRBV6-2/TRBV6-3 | TGTGCCAGCAGTACATCGGACAGGGGGCGTGTGGAGACCCAGTACTTC | CASSTSDRGRVETQYF
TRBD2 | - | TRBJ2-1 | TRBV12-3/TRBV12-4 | TGTGCCAGCAGCATAGGTCTAGCGGGAAACAATGAGCAGTTCTTC | CASSIGLAGNNEQFF
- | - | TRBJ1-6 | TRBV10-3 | TGTGTCATCAGCGACAGGCTGACAAATTCACCCCTCCACTTT | CVISDRLTNSPLHF